This entry lists 20 T cell receptor beta chains sequenced from one sample in a study of cytomegalovirus exposure and HLA in healthy donors. The primer mix had 60 Vbeta and 13 Jbeta primers. Profiled with immunoSEQ multiplex PCR; TCRdb holds only in-frame clones, not every one. This table holds over 150,000 clones, under 85% found once. Sequenced: PBMCs. The receptors stem from a man between 18 and 29 years old in good health and CMV-seronegative.

The sample holds one count of this clone. The chain carries TRBV6-6 and TRBJ2-1, with TRBD1 identical over 9 bases. With V trimmed by 2 bases and J by 5 bases, 4 bases remained unmatched. Germline lookup yields CDR1 MNHNY and CDR2 SVGAGI (reference sequence). The CDR3 has 15 residues. The DNA for the CDR3 is TGTGCCAGCAGTTACGGGGGACAGGGAAACAATGAGCAGTTCTTC. It codes for CASSYGGQGNNEQFF.

V and J are TRBV6-1 and TRBJ2-5, with 11 nucleotides matching TRBD2. Germline V gives CDR1 MNHNS, CDR2 SASEGT. Trimming removed 4 bases from V and 6 bases from J; junction bases left unmatched: 10. This CDR3 is 16 amino acids long. CDR3 DNA: TGTGCCAGCAGTGGGCCGCTAGCGGGGGGTGAAAAGACCCAGTACTTC. Encoded protein: CASSGPLAGGEKTQYF.

This clone appeared a single time. The rearrangement links TRBV2 to TRBJ1-5, with 12 bases matching TRBD1. The CDR3 covers 15 residues. V lost 4 bases to trimming and J lost 6 bases; unmatched junction nucleotides: 4. Looked up from germline, CDR1 is SNHLY and CDR2 is FYNNEI. The CDR3 coding sequence is TGTGCCAGCAGTGCCGGGACAGGGGGCCTTCAGCCCCAGCATTTT. Translated: CASSAGTGGLQPQHF. Looking up the rest from reference TRBV2 and TRBJ1-5 gives the full variable domain: EPEVTQTPSHQVTQMGQEVILRCVPISNHLYFYWYRQILGQKVEFLVSFYNNEISEKSEIFDDQFSVERPDGSNFTLKIRSTKLEDSAMYFCASSAGTGGLQPQHFGDGTRLSIL.

Only a few counts were recorded for this clone. The genes are TRBV29-1 and TRBJ2-1; the match to TRBD2 covers 11 bases. Germline loops: CDR1 SQVTM, CDR2 ANQGSEA. The CDR3 is 13 amino acids. This chain's CDR3 is CSLAGGFYNEQFF. CDR3 nucleotide sequence: TGCAGTTTAGCGGGGGGGTTCTACAATGAGCAGTTCTTC.

V gene TRBV14 combines with J gene TRBJ1-6; 9 positions match TRBD1. CDR1 SGHDN and CDR2 FVKESK come from the germline V gene. The V segment lost 5 bases and the J segment 7 bases; nucleotides outside the gene matches: 6. The CDR3 has 15 residues. CDR3 in amino acids: CASSGRDRDNSPLHF. CDR3 nucleotide sequence: TGTGCCAGCAGCGGCCGGGACAGGGACAATTCACCCCTCCACTTT.

V is TRBV6-5 and J is TRBJ2-1, with TRBD2 matching 10 bases. After removal of 2 bases from V and 8 bases from J, the junction contained 6 bases not matched to a gene. This CDR3 has 15 residues. Per germline, CDR1 MNHEY and CDR2 SVGAGI. CDR3 bases: TGTGCCAGCAGTTACCATGTAGCGGGGGGCCATGAGCAGTTCTTC. It specifies CASSYHVAGGHEQFF.

V gene TRBV28 combines with J gene TRBJ1-2; D unresolved. The CDR3 is 12 residues long. V lost 6 bases and J 4 bases, leaving 9 bases between the germline ends. CDR1 and CDR2 from the germline V gene are MDHEN and SYDVKM. The CDR3 spells CASRGGFYGYTF. CDR3 DNA: TGTGCCAGCAGGGGAGGGTTCTATGGCTACACCTTC.

This clone showed up just once. CDR3 DNA: TGTGCCAGCAGTTTACTCCAGTCTAACACTGAAGCTTTCTTT. Translated: CASSLLQSNTEAFF. The chain links TRBV27 to TRBJ1-1; unclear D gene. Trimming shortened V by 2 bases and J by 2 bases, and 9 bases separated the two germline ends. Germline assignment: CDR1 MNHEY and CDR2 SMNVEV (reference sequence). The CDR3 is made up of 14 amino acids.

The V and J genes are TRBV7-2 and TRBJ2-5, with TRBD2 as a possible D gene (6 bases). The J call is doubtful: the DNA matches TRBJ2-7 better. CDR3 length: 14 amino acids. In germline, CDR1 is SGHTA, CDR2 FQGNSA. CDR3 sequence reads: CASSLVGPGVEQYF. In DNA form, the CDR3 reads TGTGCCAGCAGCTTAGTGGGACCGGGGGTCGAGCAGTACTTC.

The genes are TRBV9 and TRBJ1-2; 9 bases fit TRBD1. Germline V CDR1 and CDR2: SGDLS, YYNGEE. There are 13 residues in the CDR3. Trimming removed 1 base from V and 7 bases from J; junction bases left unmatched: 2. The CDR3: CASSVRTGAGYTF. As DNA, the CDR3 is TGTGCCAGCAGCGTAAGGACAGGGGCTGGCTACACCTTC.

The chain uses TRBV7-6 and TRBJ2-7, with a tentative D call TRBD1 (5 bases). Per germline, CDR1 SGHVS and CDR2 FNYEAQ. The CDR3 extends over 13 amino acids. Trimming took 1 base from V and 6 from J, leaving 10 bases between them. As DNA, the CDR3 is TGTGCCAGCAGCTTAGAAACAGGCTTCGAGCAGTACGTC. Translated: CASSLETGFEQYV.

The V gene is TRBV28, the J gene TRBJ2-7, with a tentative D call TRBD1 (6 bases). Looked up from germline, CDR1 is MDHEN and CDR2 is SYDVKM. This CDR3 is 14 amino acids long. V dropped 2 bases and J dropped 2 bases, with 10 bases sitting between them. The CDR3 reads CASSLRDIPYEQYV. In DNA form, the CDR3 reads TGTGCCAGCAGTTTACGGGACATTCCCTACGAGCAGTACGTC.

This chain links TRBV2 with TRBJ1-3, with D perhaps TRBD1 (5 bases). The CDR3 runs 15 residues. Germline CDR1 reads SNHLY; CDR2 reads FYNNEI. With 1 base removed from V and 2 bases from J, the gap between germline ends came to 9 bases. CDR3 in amino acids: CASSEGQGPGNTIYF. CDR3 nucleotide sequence: TGTGCCAGCAGTGAAGGTCAGGGCCCTGGAAACACCATATATTTT.

The table lists this clone with a count of one. The chain combines TRBV21-1 with TRBJ1-2. TRBV21-1 is classified as a pseudogene. The CDR3 covers 13 residues. DNA of the CDR3: TGTGCCAGCAGCAAAGTTGGAGCCTATGGCTACACCTTC. Its translation is CASSKVGAYGYTF.

The chain couples TRBV6-1 to TRBJ1-5, with TRBD1 matching over 8 bases. After removal of 3 bases from V and 8 bases from J, the junction contained 6 bases not matched to a gene. The CDR3 loop spans 14 amino acids. CDR1 and CDR2 from the germline V gene are MNHNS and SASEGT. Here the CDR3 reads CASSEQGALEPQHF. The DNA for the CDR3 is TGTGCCAGCAGTGAGCAGGGGGCGCTCGAGCCCCAGCATTTT.

The rearrangement uses TRBV7-2 and TRBJ2-7, with D possibly being TRBD1 (5 bases). With 2 bases removed from V and 8 bases from J, the gap between germline ends came to 13 bases. The length of the CDR3 is 13 residues. Germline assignment: CDR1 SGHTA and CDR2 FQGNSA. CDR3 sequence (DNA): TGTGCCAGCAGCTTAAGCGAGCAGGGCCAGCAGTACTTC. Encoded protein: CASSLSEQGQQYF.

J is TRBJ1-1 and V is TRBV4-1; D might be TRBD1 (5 bases). Trimming cost V 1 base and J 1 base, with 10 bases left between them. From germline, CDR1 is MGHRA and CDR2 YSYEKL. This CDR3 is 15 amino acids long. The CDR3 DNA reads as TGCGCCAGCAGCCAAGGCCCAGGGTCGAACACTGAAGCTTTCTTT. Its translation: CASSQGPGSNTEAFF.

V gene TRBV7-5 combines with J gene TRBJ1-6. TRBV7-5 corresponds to a pseudogene. CDR3 size: 15 residues. The CDR3, as DNA: TGTGTCAGAAGCTTAGTAGGAGTCGATAATTCACCCCTCCACTTT. Its translation is CVRSLVGVDNSPLHF.

This chain uses TRBV19 with TRBJ1-2; D is possibly TRBD1 (6 bases). Trimming took 4 bases from V and 6 from J, leaving 21 bases between them. This CDR3 comprises 16 residues. CDR1 and CDR2 (germline): LNHDA, SQIVND (reference sequence). The CDR3, as DNA: TGTGCCAGTAGTACCCCCCGGACAGCCCGAGGGCATGGCTACACCTTC. This translates into CASSTPRTARGHGYTF. Full variable domain (missing parts from reference TRBV19 and TRBJ1-2): DGGITQSPKYLFRKEGQNVTLSCEQNLNHDAMYWYRQDPGQGLRLIYYSQIVNDFQKGDIAEGYSVSREKKESFPLTVTSAQKNPTAFYLCASSTPRTARGHGYTFGSGTRLTVV.

In nucleotides, the CDR3 is TGTGCCAGCAGTTACAGCGGCGGAGATGAAGCTTTCTTT. Protein: CASSYSGGDEAFF. The V and J genes are TRBV6-6 and TRBJ1-1; D is unresolved. Trimming removed 2 bases at V and 7 bases at J, with 11 bases between. The length of the CDR3 is 13 residues. Per the germline V gene, CDR1 is MNHNY and CDR2 is SVGAGI (reference sequence).